Sequencing of this T cell receptor (beta chain) was carried out in a study of control samples from healthy donors and cancer patients. Generated by immunoSEQ multiplex PCR, the TCRdb table keeps only in-frame clones and is missing some. The sample has 150,000 to 180,000 clones; over 90% are singletons. Germline CDR1 SQVTM, CDR2 ANQGSEA. Trimming took 6 bases from V and 2 from J, leaving 13 bases between them. This CDR3 has 13 amino acids. Sequencing input: blood. The rearrangement uses TRBV29-1 and TRBJ1-2; D call uncertain. The source is a man aged 50 to 59 in good health. Written as DNA, the CDR3 is TGCAGCGTACCACCCCGGACGAACTATGGCTACACCTTC. Its protein product is CSVPPRTNYGYTF.